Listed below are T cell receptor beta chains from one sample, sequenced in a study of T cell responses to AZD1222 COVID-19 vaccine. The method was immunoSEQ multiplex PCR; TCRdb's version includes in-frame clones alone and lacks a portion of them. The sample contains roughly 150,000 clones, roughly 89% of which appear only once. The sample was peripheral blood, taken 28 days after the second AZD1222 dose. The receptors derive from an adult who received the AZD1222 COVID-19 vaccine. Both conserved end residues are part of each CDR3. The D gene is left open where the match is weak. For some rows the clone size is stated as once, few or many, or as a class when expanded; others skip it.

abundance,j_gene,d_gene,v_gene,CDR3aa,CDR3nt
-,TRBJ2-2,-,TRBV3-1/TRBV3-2,CASSPPPAGELFF,TGTGCCAGCAGCCCACCTCCCGCCGGGGAGCTGTTTTTT
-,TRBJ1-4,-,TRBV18,CASSPYDQTNEKLFF,TGTGCCAGCTCACCCTACGACCAGACTAATGAAAAACTGTTTTTT
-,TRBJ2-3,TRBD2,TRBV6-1,CASSEALAGGPDTQYF,TGTGCCAGCAGTGAAGCACTAGCGGGGGGGCCGGATACGCAGTATTTT
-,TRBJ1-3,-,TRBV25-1,CASSELWAGPSGNTIYF,TGTGCCAGCAGTGAATTATGGGCAGGGCCCTCTGGAAACACCATATATTTT
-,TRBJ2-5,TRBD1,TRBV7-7,CASSLDPGGETQYF,TGTGCCAGCAGCTTAGACCCAGGGGGAGAGACCCAGTACTTC
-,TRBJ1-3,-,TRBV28,CASSLLQGDSGNTIYF,TGTGCCAGCAGTTTATTGCAGGGTGATTCTGGAAACACCATATATTTT
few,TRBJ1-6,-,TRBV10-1,CASSEGNSPLHF,TGCGCCAGCAGTGAGGGAAATTCACCCCTCCACTTT
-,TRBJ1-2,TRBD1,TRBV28,CASSLQGQVGGYTF,TGTGCCAGCAGCTTACAGGGACAGGTTGGTGGCTACACCTTC
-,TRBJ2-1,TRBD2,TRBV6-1,CASSDEFLAGEFGEQFF,TGTGCCAGCAGTGACGAATTTCTAGCGGGTGAGTTTGGTGAGCAGTTCTTC
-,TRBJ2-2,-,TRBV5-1,CASSDLNTGELFF,TGCGCCAGCAGCGACCTTAACACCGGGGAGCTGTTTTTT
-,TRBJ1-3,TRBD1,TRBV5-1,CASSSTGIGNTIYF,TGCGCCAGCAGCTCGACAGGGATTGGAAACACCATATATTTT
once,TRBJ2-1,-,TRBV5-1,CASSLGPQTNNEQFF,TGCGCCAGCAGCTTGGGCCCGCAAACAAACAATGAGCAGTTCTTC
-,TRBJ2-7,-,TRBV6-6,CASSPAMPPSSLEQYF,TGTGCCAGCAGCCCAGCGATGCCACCCTCTTCCCTCGAGCAGTACTTC
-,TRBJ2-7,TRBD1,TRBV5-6,CASSSGTGGEQYF,TGTGCCAGCAGCTCCGGGACAGGGGGCGAGCAGTACTTC
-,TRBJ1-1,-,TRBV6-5,CASINQGYTEAFF,TGTGCCAGCATTAACCAGGGTTACACTGAAGCTTTCTTT
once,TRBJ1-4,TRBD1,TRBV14,CASSLGGTGFNEKLFF,TGTGCCAGCAGCCTCGGGGGGACAGGCTTTAATGAAAAACTGTTTTTT
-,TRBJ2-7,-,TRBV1,CTSRRGAYEQYF,TGCACCAGCAGACGCGGAGCCTACGAGCAGTACTTC
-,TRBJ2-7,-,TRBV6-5,CASSYRSGYEQYF,TGTGCCAGCAGTTACAGATCCGGCTACGAGCAGTACTTC
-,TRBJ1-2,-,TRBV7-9,CASSLGFGGYTF,TGTGCCAGCAGCTTGGGGTTTGGGGGCTACACCTTC
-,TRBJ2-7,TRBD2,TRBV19,CASSWAGGVYEQYF,TGTGCCAGTAGTTGGGCGGGGGGCGTCTACGAGCAGTACTTC
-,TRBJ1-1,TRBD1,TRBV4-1,CASSHKQGQGAEAFF,TGCGCCAGCAGCCATAAACAGGGACAGGGGGCTGAAGCTTTCTTT
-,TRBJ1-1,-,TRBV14,CASSQNTEAFF,TGTGCCAGCAGCCAAAACACTGAAGCTTTCTTT
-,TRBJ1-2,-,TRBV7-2,CASSLARANYGYTF,TGTGCCAGCAGCTTAGCCAGGGCGAACTATGGCTACACCTTC
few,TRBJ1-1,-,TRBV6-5,CASGRGLTEAFF,TGTGCCAGCGGGCGGGGGTTGACTGAAGCTTTCTTT
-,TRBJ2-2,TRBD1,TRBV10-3,CAITRDRPNTGELFF,TGTGCCATCACAAGGGACAGGCCGAACACCGGGGAGCTGTTTTTT
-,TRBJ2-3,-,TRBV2,CASSKGNTQYF,TGTGCCAGCAGCAAGGGGAATACGCAGTATTTT
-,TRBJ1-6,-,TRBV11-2,CASSYREYANSPLHF,TGTGCCAGCAGCTACAGGGAGTACGCCAATTCACCCCTCCACTTT
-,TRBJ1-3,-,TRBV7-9,CASSLGGPENGNTIYF,TGTGCCAGCAGCTTAGGGGGTCCAGAAAATGGAAACACCATATATTTT
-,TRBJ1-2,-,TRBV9,CASVRDAGWGYTF,TGTGCCAGCGTAAGAGATGCAGGCTGGGGCTACACCTTC
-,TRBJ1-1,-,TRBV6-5,CASSYSGVNTEAFF,TGTGCCAGCAGTTACTCAGGGGTTAACACTGAAGCTTTCTTT
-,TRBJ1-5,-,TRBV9,CASSSRTVMHSNQPQHF,TGTGCCAGCAGCTCTCGGACAGTGATGCATAGCAATCAGCCCCAGCATTTT
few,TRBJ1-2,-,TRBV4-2,CASSQNGESSGYTF,TGTGCCAGCTCTCAAAACGGGGAATCAAGTGGCTACACCTTC
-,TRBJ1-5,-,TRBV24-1,CATSRDGNQPQHF,TGTGCCACCAGCCGGGACGGGAATCAGCCCCAGCATTTT
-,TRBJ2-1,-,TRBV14,CASSQGVRGAQSSYNEQFF,TGTGCCAGCAGTCAAGGGGTCCGGGGGGCCCAAAGCTCCTACAATGAGCAGTTCTTC
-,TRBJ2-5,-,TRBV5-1,CASSGGSSLGTQYF,TGCGCCAGCAGCGGGGGGTCTAGCTTGGGGACCCAGTACTTC
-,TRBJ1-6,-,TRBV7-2,CASTQSSYNSPLHF,TGTGCCAGCACCCAGAGCTCCTATAATTCACCCCTCCACTTT
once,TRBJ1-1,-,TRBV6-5,CASSFRQLNTEAFF,TGTGCCAGCAGTTTCCGACAGCTGAACACTGAAGCTTTCTTT
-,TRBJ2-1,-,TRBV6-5,CASSYPGGRYNEQFF,TGTGCCAGCAGTTACCCGGGGGGCCGCTACAATGAGCAGTTCTTC
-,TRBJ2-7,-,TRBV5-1,CASSSGSAVLGYEQYF,TGCGCCAGCAGCTCTGGCTCGGCGGTCTTGGGCTACGAGCAGTACTTC
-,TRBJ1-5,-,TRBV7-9,CASSLDSNQPQHF,TGTGCCAGCAGCTTGGACAGCAATCAGCCCCAGCATTTT
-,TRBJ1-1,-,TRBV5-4,CASSLAASMNTEAFF,TGTGCCAGCAGCTTGGCCGCATCCATGAACACTGAAGCTTTCTTT
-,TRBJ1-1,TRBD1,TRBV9,CASSSGQGRNTEAFF,TGTGCCAGCAGCTCAGGACAGGGGAGGAACACTGAAGCTTTCTTT
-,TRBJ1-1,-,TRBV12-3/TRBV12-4,CASRKLNTEAFF,TGTGCCAGCAGAAAATTGAACACTGAAGCTTTCTTT
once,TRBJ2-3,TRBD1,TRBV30,CAWDTTGGNADTQYF,TGTGCCTGGGATACGACAGGGGGCAATGCAGATACGCAGTATTTT
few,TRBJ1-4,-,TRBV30,CAWSIREKLFF,TGTGCCTGGAGTATCCGTGAAAAACTGTTTTTT
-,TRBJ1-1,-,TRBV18,CASSPPVLEKNTNTEAFF,TGTGCCAGCTCACCACCGGTCCTCGAGAAGAACACGAACACTGAAGCTTTCTTT
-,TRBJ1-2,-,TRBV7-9,CASSLDRLYGYTF,TGTGCCAGCAGCCTAGACAGGCTCTATGGCTACACCTTC
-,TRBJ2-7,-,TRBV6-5,CASSYSTGTRGEQYF,TGTGCCAGCAGTTACTCGACGGGGACCAGGGGCGAGCAGTACTTC
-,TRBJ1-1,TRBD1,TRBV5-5,CASSQGAGLMNTEAFF,TGTGCCAGCAGCCAGGGGGCAGGGCTAATGAACACTGAAGCTTTCTTT
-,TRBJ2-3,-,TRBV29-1,CSAARGRSDTQYF,TGCAGCGCAGCGCGGGGGCGTAGCGATACGCAGTATTTT
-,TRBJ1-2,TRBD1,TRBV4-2,CASSQDRGLFYGYTF,TGTGCCAGCAGCCAAGACAGGGGGCTATTTTATGGCTACACCTTC
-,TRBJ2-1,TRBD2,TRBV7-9,CASSLGGGVYNEQFF,TGTGCCAGCAGCTTAGGCGGGGGAGTCTACAATGAGCAGTTCTTC
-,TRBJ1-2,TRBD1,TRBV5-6,CASTRTGGAYGYTF,TGTGCCAGCACCCGGACAGGGGGCGCGTATGGCTACACCTTC
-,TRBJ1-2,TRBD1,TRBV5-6,CASSPDRGQDYGYTF,TGTGCCAGCAGCCCGGACAGGGGGCAAGACTATGGCTACACCTTC
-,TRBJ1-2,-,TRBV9,CASSAGGGTNPTNYGYTF,TGTGCCAGCAGCGCCGGAGGAGGGACAAACCCTACTAACTATGGCTACACCTTC